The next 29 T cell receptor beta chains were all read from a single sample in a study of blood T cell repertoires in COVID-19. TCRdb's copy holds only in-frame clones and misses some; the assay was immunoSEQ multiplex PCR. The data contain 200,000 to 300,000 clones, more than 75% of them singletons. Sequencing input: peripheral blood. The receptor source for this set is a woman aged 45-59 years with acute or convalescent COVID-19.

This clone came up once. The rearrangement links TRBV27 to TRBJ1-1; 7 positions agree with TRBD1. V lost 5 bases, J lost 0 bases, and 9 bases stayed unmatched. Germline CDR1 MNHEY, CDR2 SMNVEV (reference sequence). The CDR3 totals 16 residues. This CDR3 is CASSLTGDLMNTEAFF. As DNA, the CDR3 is TGTGCCAGCAGTCTCACAGGGGATCTCATGAACACTGAAGCTTTCTTT.

The CDR3 DNA sequence: TGTGCCGGAAACAGGGGGCTCACCGGGGAGCTGTTTTTT. Translating it yields CAGNRGLTGELFF. This chain links TRBV2 with TRBJ2-2; 9 nucleotides align to TRBD1. The CDR3 consists of 13 residues. Germline CDR1 and CDR2: SNHLY and FYNNEI. Trimming cost V 11 bases and J 4 bases; bases outside gene matches: 5.

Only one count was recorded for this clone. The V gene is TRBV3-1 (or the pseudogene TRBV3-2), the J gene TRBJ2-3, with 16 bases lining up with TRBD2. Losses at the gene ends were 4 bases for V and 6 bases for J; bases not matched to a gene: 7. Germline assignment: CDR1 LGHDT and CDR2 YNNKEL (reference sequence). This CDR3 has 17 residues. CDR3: CASSLLGLAGGRDTQYF. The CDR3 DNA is TGTGCCAGCAGCCTTTTGGGACTAGCGGGAGGGCGGGATACGCAGTATTTT.

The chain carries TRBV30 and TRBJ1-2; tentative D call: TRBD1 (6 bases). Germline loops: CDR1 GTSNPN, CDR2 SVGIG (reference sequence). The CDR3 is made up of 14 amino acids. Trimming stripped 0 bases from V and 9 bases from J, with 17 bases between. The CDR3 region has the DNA TGTGCCTGGAGTGTACTTGGGGGCGGAGGAAGCTACACCTTC. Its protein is CAWSVLGGGGSYTF. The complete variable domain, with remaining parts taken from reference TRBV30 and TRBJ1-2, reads SQTIHQWPATLVQPVGSPLSLECTVEGTSNPNLYWYRQAAGRGLQLLFYSVGIGQISSEVPQNLSASRPQDRQFILSSKKLLLSDSGFYLCAWSVLGGGGSYTFGSGTRLTVV.

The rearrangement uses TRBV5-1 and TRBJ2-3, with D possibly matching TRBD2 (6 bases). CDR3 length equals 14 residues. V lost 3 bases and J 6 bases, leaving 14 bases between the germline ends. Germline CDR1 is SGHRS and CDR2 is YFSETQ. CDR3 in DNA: TGCGCCAGCAGCTCTTCATGGGGGGATGATACGCAGTATTTT. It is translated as CASSSSWGDDTQYF.

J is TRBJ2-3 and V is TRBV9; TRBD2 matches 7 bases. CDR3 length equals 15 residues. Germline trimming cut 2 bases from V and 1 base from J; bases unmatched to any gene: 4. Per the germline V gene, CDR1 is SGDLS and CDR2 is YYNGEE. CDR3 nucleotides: TGTGCCAGCAGCGTTCCGAGCGGGGGCACAGATACGCAGTATTTT. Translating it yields CASSVPSGGTDTQYF. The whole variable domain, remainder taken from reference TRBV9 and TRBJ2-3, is DSGVTQTPKHLITATGQRVTLRCSPRSGDLSVYWYQQSLDQGLQFLIQYYNGEERAKGNILERFSAQQFPDLHSELNLSSLELGDSALYFCASSVPSGGTDTQYFGPGTRLTVL.

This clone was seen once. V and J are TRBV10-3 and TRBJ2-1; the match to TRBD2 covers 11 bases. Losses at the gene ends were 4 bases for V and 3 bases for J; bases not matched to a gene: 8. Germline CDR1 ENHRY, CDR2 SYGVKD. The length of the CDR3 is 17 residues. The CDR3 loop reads CAISAPLAGGIYNEQFF. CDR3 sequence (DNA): TGTGCCATCAGTGCCCCCTTAGCGGGAGGGATCTACAATGAGCAGTTCTTC.

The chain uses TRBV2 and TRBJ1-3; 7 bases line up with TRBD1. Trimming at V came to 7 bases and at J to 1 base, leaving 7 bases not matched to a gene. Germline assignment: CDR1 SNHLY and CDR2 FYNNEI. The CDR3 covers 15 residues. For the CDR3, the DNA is TGTGCCAGCATTCGACAGGGCGGTTCTGGAAACACCATATATTTT. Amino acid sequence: CASIRQGGSGNTIYF.

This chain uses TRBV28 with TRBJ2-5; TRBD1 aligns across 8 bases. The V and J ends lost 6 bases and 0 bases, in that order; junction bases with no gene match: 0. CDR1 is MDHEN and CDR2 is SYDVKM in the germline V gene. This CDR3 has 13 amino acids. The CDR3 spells CASRDRDQETQYF. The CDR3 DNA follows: TGTGCCAGCAGGGACAGGGACCAAGAGACCCAGTACTTC.

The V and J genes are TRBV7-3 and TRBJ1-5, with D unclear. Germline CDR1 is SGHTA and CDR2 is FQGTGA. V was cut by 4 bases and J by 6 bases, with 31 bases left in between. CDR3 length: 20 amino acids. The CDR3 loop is CASSSIGLRGIRIPGQPQHF. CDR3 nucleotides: TGTGCCAGCAGCTCAATTGGGCTGAGAGGGATTCGTATCCCTGGTCAGCCCCAGCATTTT. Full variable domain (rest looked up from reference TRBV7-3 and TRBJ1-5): GAGVSQTPSNKVTEKGKYVELRCDPISGHTALYWYRQSLGQGPEFLIYFQGTGAADDSGLPNDRFFAVRPEGSVSTLKIQRTERGDSAVYLCASSSIGLRGIRIPGQPQHFGDGTRLSIL.

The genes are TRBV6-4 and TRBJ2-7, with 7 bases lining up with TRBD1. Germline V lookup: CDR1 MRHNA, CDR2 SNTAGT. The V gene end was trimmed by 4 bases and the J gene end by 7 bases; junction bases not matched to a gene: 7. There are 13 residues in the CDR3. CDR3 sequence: CASSVDRVGEQYF. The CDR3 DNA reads TGTGCCAGCAGTGTCGACAGGGTGGGGGAGCAGTACTTC.

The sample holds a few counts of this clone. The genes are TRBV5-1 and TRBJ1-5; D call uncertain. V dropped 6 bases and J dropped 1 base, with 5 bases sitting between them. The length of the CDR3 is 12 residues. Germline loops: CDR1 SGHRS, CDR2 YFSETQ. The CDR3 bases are TGCGCCAGCACCCCGAGCAATCAGCCCCAGCATTTT. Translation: CASTPSNQPQHF.

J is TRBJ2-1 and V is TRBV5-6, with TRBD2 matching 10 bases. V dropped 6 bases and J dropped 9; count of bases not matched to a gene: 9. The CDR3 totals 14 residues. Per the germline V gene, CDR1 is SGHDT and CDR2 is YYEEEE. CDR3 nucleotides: TGTGCCAGCAACACAGCGGGAGGGAGGGTTGAGCAGTTCTTC. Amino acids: CASNTAGGRVEQFF.

The CDR3 loop reads CASRLSHYQETQYF. DNA for the CDR3: TGTGCCAGCAGGCTAAGCCATTACCAAGAGACCCAGTACTTC. The chain combines TRBV2 with TRBJ2-5; no definite D call. The CDR3 spans 14 residues. Deletions cut 6 bases from V and 0 bases from J, with 11 bases between. The germline V gene has CDR1 SNHLY and CDR2 FYNNEI.

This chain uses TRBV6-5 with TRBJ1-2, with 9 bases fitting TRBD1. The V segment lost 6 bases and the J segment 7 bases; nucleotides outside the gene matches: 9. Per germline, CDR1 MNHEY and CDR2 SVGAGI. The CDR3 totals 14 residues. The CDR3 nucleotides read TGTGCCAGCAGGGAGTGGGGACAGGGTAGTGGCTACACCTTC. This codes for CASREWGQGSGYTF.

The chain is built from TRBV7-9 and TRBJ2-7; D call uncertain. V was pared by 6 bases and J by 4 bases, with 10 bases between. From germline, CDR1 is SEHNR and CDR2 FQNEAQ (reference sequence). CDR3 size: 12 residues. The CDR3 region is CASSLSPYEQYF. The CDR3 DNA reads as TGTGCCAGCAGTTTAAGCCCATACGAGCAGTACTTC.

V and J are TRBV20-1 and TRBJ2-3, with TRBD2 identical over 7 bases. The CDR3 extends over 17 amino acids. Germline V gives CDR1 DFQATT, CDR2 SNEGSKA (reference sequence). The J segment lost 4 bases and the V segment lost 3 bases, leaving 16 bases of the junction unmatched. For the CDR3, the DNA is TGCAGTGCTAGTGCCCATCCCTGGACTAGGGCACCAGATACGCAGTATTTT. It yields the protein CSASAHPWTRAPDTQYF.

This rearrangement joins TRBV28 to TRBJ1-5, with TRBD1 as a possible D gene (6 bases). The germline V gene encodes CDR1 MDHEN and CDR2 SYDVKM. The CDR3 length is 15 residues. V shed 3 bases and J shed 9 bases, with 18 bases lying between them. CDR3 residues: CASSFQVQGSRPQHF. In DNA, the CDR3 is TGTGCCAGCAGTTTCCAGGTACAGGGAAGCCGGCCCCAGCATTTT.

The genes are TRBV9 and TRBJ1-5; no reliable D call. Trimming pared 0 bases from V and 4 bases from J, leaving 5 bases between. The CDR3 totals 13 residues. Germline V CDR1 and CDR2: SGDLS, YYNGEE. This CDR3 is CASSVAPNQPQHF. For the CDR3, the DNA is TGTGCCAGCAGCGTAGCTCCGAATCAGCCCCAGCATTTT.

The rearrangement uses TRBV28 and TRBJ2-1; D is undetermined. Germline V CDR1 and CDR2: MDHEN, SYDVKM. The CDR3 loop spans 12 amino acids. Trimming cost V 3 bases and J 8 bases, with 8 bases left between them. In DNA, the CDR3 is TGTGCCAGCAGTTTCCTCTTTTATGAGCAGTTCTTC. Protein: CASSFLFYEQFF. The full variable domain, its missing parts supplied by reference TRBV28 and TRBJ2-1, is DVKVTQSSRYLVKRTGEKVFLECVQDMDHENMFWYRQDPGLGLRLIYFSYDVKMKEKGDIPEGYSVSREKKERFSLILESASTNQTSMYLCASSFLFYEQFFGPGTRLTVL.

CDR3 nucleotide sequence: TGTGCCAGCAGCCTCACAGGGGGTGCTGAAAAACTGTTTTTT. Its protein is CASSLTGGAEKLFF. V usage is TRBV7-6 and J usage is TRBJ1-4; TRBD1 aligns across 8 bases. Germline values: CDR1 SGHVS, CDR2 FNYEAQ. The J segment lost 7 bases and the V segment lost 5 bases, leaving 6 bases of the junction unmatched. The length of the CDR3 is 14 residues.

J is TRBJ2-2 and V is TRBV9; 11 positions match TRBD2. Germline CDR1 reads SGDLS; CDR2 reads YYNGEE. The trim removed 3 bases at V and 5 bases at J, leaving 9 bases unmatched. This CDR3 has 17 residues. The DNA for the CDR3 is TGTGCCAGCAGCGAGGGGAGGACTAGCGGGCTAACCGGGGAGCTGTTTTTT. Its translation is CASSEGRTSGLTGELFF.

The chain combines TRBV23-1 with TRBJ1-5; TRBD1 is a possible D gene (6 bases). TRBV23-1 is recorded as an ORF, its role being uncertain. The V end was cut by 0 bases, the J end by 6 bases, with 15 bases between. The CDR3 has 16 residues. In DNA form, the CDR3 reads TGCGCCAGCAGTCAATCGGGCAGGGGATCGGTTCAGCCCCAGCATTTT. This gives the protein CASSQSGRGSVQPQHF.

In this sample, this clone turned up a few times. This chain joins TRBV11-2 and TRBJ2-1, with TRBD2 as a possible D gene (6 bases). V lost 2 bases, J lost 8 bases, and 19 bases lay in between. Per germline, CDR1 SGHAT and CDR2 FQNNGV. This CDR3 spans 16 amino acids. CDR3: CASSLLGGSNVDEQFF. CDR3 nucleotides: TGTGCCAGCAGCTTATTGGGGGGTAGTAATGTCGATGAGCAGTTCTTC.

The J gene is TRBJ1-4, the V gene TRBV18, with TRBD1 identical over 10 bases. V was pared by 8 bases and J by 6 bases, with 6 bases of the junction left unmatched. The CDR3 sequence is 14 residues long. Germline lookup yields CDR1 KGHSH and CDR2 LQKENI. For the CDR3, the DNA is TGTGCCAGCGCGCCCGGGACAGGGGATGAAAAACTGTTTTTT. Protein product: CASAPGTGDEKLFF.

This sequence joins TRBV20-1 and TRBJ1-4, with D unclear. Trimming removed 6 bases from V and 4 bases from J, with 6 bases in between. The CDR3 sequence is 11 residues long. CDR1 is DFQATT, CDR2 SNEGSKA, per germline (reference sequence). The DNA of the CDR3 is TGCAGTGCCGGACTTAATGAAAAACTGTTTTTT. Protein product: CSAGLNEKLFF.

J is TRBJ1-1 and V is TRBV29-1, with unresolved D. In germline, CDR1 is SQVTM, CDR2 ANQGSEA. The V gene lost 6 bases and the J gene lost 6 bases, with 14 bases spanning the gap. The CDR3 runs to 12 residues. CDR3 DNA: TGCAGCGTGCAAGCAATGGTGGCTGAAGCTTTCTTT. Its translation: CSVQAMVAEAFF.

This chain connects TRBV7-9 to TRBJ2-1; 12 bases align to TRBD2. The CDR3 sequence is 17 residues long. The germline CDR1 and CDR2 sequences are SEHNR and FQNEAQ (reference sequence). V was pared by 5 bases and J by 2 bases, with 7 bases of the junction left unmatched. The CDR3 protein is CASSARLAGVPYNEQFF. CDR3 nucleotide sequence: TGTGCCAGCAGCGCTAGACTAGCGGGAGTTCCCTACAATGAGCAGTTCTTC.

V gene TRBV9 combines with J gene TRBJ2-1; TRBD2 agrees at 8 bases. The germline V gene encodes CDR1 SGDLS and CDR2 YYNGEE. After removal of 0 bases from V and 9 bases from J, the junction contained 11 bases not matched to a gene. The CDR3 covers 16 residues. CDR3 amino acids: CASSVGGSGAMGEQFF. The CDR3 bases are TGTGCCAGCAGCGTAGGAGGTAGCGGGGCGATGGGTGAGCAGTTCTTC.